These 21 T cell receptor beta chains share one sample of origin, sequenced in a study of beta chain features in type 1 diabetes (dated by TCRdb to between 2018 and 2020). Study-level results and caveats: Type 1 diabetes patients showed a moderate but significant shortening of TCRB CDR3 length in all four CD4+ subsets.

Antigens for these TCRs are unknown. Library creation used the immunoSEQ multiplex PCR assay. All of the isolated RNA was reverse transcribed with the High Capacity cDNA Reverse Transcription Kit, so expressed TCRB transcripts were sequenced. TCRdb took over this immuneACCESS table, retaining in-frame rearrangements with V and J assigned. Such tables are incomplete; in checked studies, under half of the missing clones stem from an unresolved V gene, and the remainder is unexplained. The sample contains about 16,000 clones, less than 85% of them found a single time. The ten top clones hold 0.65% to 0.9% of the sample. Sequencing was performed on stem cell memory CD4+ T cells from blood. The cell subset or site label on this specimen signifies: stem cell-like memory CD4+ T cells. The receptors were gathered from a man aged 25 to 40 with type 1 diabetes.

V usage is TRBV7-9 and J usage is TRBJ1-2; 7 bases line up with TRBD1. Germline loops: CDR1 SEHNR, CDR2 FQNEAQ (reference sequence). The CDR3 is 14 amino acids. With 2 bases clipped from V and 4 bases from J, the junction kept 4 bases outside the gene matches. CDR3 sequence: CASSLQGVGYGYTF. The CDR3 DNA reads TGTGCCAGCAGCTTACAGGGGGTTGGCTATGGCTACACCTTC. Full variable domain (rest looked up from reference TRBV7-9 and TRBJ1-2): DTGVSQNPRHKITKRGQNVTFRCDPISEHNRLYWYRQTLGQGPEFLTYFQNEAQLEKSRLLSDRFSAERPKGSFSTLEIQRTEQGDSAMYLCASSLQGVGYGYTFGSGTRLTVV.

The V call is TRBV7-2, the J call TRBJ1-2; D gene uncertain. The CDR3 extends over 15 amino acids. CDR1 is SGHTA and CDR2 is FQGNSA in the germline V gene. The germline V and J ends were trimmed by 5 bases and 2 bases, with 15 bases remaining between them. The DNA for the CDR3 is TGTGCCAGCAGCCCGCGCGTCGTACAGAACTATGGCTACACCTTC. Amino acids: CASSPRVVQNYGYTF.

The V and J genes are TRBV7-2 and TRBJ1-6, with D possibly being TRBD1 (5 bases). The V end was cut by 5 bases, the J end by 10 bases, with 18 bases between. The germline V gene has CDR1 SGHTA and CDR2 FQGNSA. There are 15 residues in the CDR3. CDR3 in amino acids: CASSPQGFMGSPLHF. The CDR3 DNA sequence: TGTGCCAGCAGCCCTCAGGGTTTTATGGGATCACCCCTCCACTTT. Looking up the rest from reference TRBV7-2 and TRBJ1-6 gives the full variable domain: GAGVSQSPSNKVTEKGKDVELRCDPISGHTALYWYRQSLGQGLEFLIYFQGNSAPDKSGLPSDRFSAERTGGSVSTLTIQRTQQEDSAVYLCASSPQGFMGSPLHFGNGTRLTVT.

The rearrangement uses TRBV5-4 and TRBJ2-1, with 8 bases lining up with TRBD2. The CDR3 has 15 residues. Per the germline V gene, CDR1 is SGHNT and CDR2 is YYREEE (reference sequence). Unmatched junction bases numbered 9, after V lost 3 bases and J lost 7 bases. CDR3 protein: CASSSRLASANEQFF. CDR3 bases: TGTGCCAGCAGCTCTAGACTAGCGTCCGCGAATGAGCAGTTCTTC. The whole variable domain, filled in from reference TRBV5-4 and TRBJ2-1, reads ETGVTQSPTHLIKTRGQQVTLRCSSQSGHNTVSWYQQALGQGPQFIFQYYREEENGRGNFPPRFSGLQFPNYSSELNVNALELDDSALYLCASSSRLASANEQFFGPGTRLTVL.

V is TRBV12-2 and J is TRBJ2-5; TRBD1 was called by the table and not checked on the DNA. TRBV12-2 corresponds to a pseudogene. This CDR3 is 15 amino acids long. CDR3: CASRLERRVRETQYF. DNA of the CDR3: TGTGCAAGTCGCTTAGAACGCAGGGTCCGAGAGACCCAGTACTTC.

This clone was picked up one time. The rearrangement joins TRBV10-3 to TRBJ2-3, with TRBD2 matching over 8 bases. Germline CDR1 reads ENHRY; CDR2 reads SYGVKD. V shed 10 bases, J shed 4 bases, and the junction held 10 bases outside the gene matches. CDR3 length: 14 residues. The CDR3 reads CATRDSGDADTQYF. In nucleotides, the CDR3 is TGTGCCACCAGGGATAGCGGGGACGCAGATACGCAGTATTTT.

The gene calls are TRBV19 and TRBJ2-7; D might be TRBD2 (5 bases). This CDR3 is 14 amino acids long. With 2 bases removed from V and 0 bases from J, the gap between germline ends came to 8 bases. The germline V gene encodes CDR1 LNHDA and CDR2 SQIVND (reference sequence). CDR3 in DNA: TGTGCCAGTAGTATAACTAGGGACTCCTACGAGCAGTACTTC. It translates to CASSITRDSYEQYF.

V is TRBV9 and J is TRBJ1-2; 9 nucleotides line up with TRBD1. The CDR3 covers 14 residues. V lost 3 bases to trimming and J lost 6 bases; unmatched junction nucleotides: 6. Germline V gene lookup returns CDR1 SGDLS and CDR2 YYNGEE. The CDR3 is CASSAGQGSDGYTF. For the CDR3, the DNA is TGTGCCAGCAGCGCAGGACAGGGGTCAGATGGCTACACCTTC. Drawing the rest from reference TRBV9 and TRBJ1-2, the complete variable domain is DSGVTQTPKHLITATGQRVTLRCSPRSGDLSVYWYQQSLDQGLQFLIQYYNGEERAKGNILERFSAQQFPDLHSELNLSSLELGDSALYFCASSAGQGSDGYTFGSGTRLTVV.

The rearrangement uses TRBV7-2 and TRBJ1-2; D ambiguous. The germline CDR1 and CDR2 sequences are SGHTA and FQGNSA. CDR3 length: 14 amino acids. V was trimmed by 1 base and J by 4 bases, leaving 10 bases between them. The CDR3 DNA sequence: TGTGCCAGCAGCTTAGGTCAGGCGCGCTATGGCTACACCTTC. Translated: CASSLGQARYGYTF.

The chain employs TRBV7-2 and TRBJ1-5; no reliable D call. Germline CDR1 and CDR2: SGHTA and FQGNSA. The V end lost 0 bases, the J end lost 2 bases, and 14 bases lay between the germline ends. CDR3 length: 17 residues. DNA for the CDR3: TGTGCCAGCAGCTTAGCATTAGTGGTTACGGGCAATCAGCCCCAGCATTTT. This encodes CASSLALVVTGNQPQHF.

The CDR3 reads CASSWGGAGDGEQYF. CDR3 DNA: TGTGCCAGCAGCTGGGGCGGAGCAGGAGACGGCGAGCAGTACTTC. The chain couples TRBV7-3 to TRBJ2-7; tentative D call: TRBD1 (5 bases). The germline CDR1 and CDR2 sequences are SGHTA and FQGTGA. The CDR3 loop spans 15 amino acids. Trimming pared 4 bases from V and 6 bases from J, leaving 19 bases between.

The rearrangement links TRBV11-2 to TRBJ2-3; maybe TRBD2 (7 bases). Germline loops: CDR1 SGHAT, CDR2 FQNNGV. CDR3 length equals 17 residues. V was clipped by 5 bases and J by 2 bases, with 20 bases between them. The CDR3: CASSPRGGGGNTDTQYF. The DNA for the CDR3 is TGTGCCAGCAGCCCCCGAGGGGGGGGCGGAAACACAGATACGCAGTATTTT.

Worth noting for this clone: One end of the junction varies from germline; a read error may be responsible. The rearrangement joins TRBV28 to TRBJ2-2, with D possibly being TRBD2 (5 bases). Germline assignment: CDR1 MDHEN and CDR2 SYDVKM. The CDR3 is made up of 12 amino acids. CDR3: CASTAGTGELLF. The CDR3, as DNA: TGTGCCAGTACGGCAGGCACCGGGGAGCTGCTTTTT.

The V gene is TRBV7-2, the J gene TRBJ2-7; D perhaps matches TRBD1 (5 bases). The CDR3 covers 13 residues. CDR1 is SGHTA and CDR2 is FQGNSA in the germline V gene. The V gene lost 1 base and the J gene lost 5 bases, with 9 bases spanning the gap. CDR3 loop: CASSLGRANEQYF. In DNA form, the CDR3 reads TGTGCCAGCAGCTTAGGCAGGGCAAACGAGCAGTACTTC.

The chain links TRBV10-3 to TRBJ2-2, with 12 bases fitting TRBD2. The length of the CDR3 is 15 residues. V shed 7 bases and J 7 bases; nucleotides not matched to a gene: 7. Germline CDR1 ENHRY, CDR2 SYGVKD. CDR3 sequence: CAIIAGLAGHGELFF. The CDR3 bases are TGTGCCATCATAGCGGGACTAGCGGGTCACGGGGAGCTGTTTTTT.

This chain links TRBV6-6 with TRBJ2-5; perhaps TRBD2 as D (6 bases). The end of the DNA fits TRBJ2-7 better, so the J call may be wrong. The germline gives CDR1 MNHNY, CDR2 SVGAGI (reference sequence). The CDR3 length is 14 residues. The CDR3 DNA follows: TGTGCCAGCTCGGAGCGGGTGCCCTCCTACGAGCAGTACTTC. Protein sequence: CASSERVPSYEQYF.

The V gene is TRBV5-1, the J gene TRBJ2-2; D is perhaps TRBD2 (6 bases). Germline V lookup: CDR1 SGHRS, CDR2 YFSETQ. V lost 2 bases to trimming and J lost 2 bases, with 10 bases between them. This CDR3 is 15 amino acids long. The CDR3 region is CASSLRGRNTGELFF. CDR3 nucleotide sequence: TGCGCCAGCAGCTTACGGGGGAGAAACACCGGGGAGCTGTTTTTT.

The chain has TRBV7-2 and TRBJ2-5; a possible D gene is TRBD2 (5 bases). Trimming took 5 bases from V and 4 from J, leaving 17 bases between them. The CDR3 runs to 15 residues. Germline-derived CDR1 and CDR2 are SGHTA and FQGNSA. The chain's CDR3 is CASSGRTLNLETQYF. As DNA, the CDR3 is TGTGCCAGCAGCGGTCGGACTCTGAACTTAGAGACCCAGTACTTC.

The chain recombines TRBV2 with TRBJ2-3; TRBD1 might be the D (7 bases). V was trimmed by 9 bases and J by 4 bases, leaving 23 bases between them. The CDR3 covers 16 residues. Germline CDR1 reads SNHLY; CDR2 reads FYNNEI. The CDR3 DNA sequence: TGTGCCAGTCTCCCTGGAGGGGGCGGAGTAGCAGATACGCAGTATTTT. As protein: CASLPGGGGVADTQYF.

This chain uses TRBV5-4 with TRBJ2-5, with 13 bases that match TRBD2. J was trimmed by 4 bases and V by 4 bases; bases with no gene match: 7. This CDR3 has 16 amino acids. CDR1 SGHNT and CDR2 YYREEE come from the germline V gene (reference sequence). The DNA for the CDR3 is TGTGCCAGCAGCATACGACTAGCGGGGGGAGTAGAGACCCAGTACTTC. It codes for CASSIRLAGGVETQYF.

The rearrangement links TRBV7-9 to TRBJ2-5; the D gene is possibly TRBD1 (6 bases). The ends were cut back, 5 bases at V and 4 bases at J, with 14 bases in the middle. The germline gives CDR1 SEHNR, CDR2 FQNEAQ (reference sequence). This CDR3 is built from 14 residues. The CDR3 DNA reads as TGTGCCAGCAGCACCCCAGGGGTAGGAGAGACCCAGTACTTC. This gives the protein CASSTPGVGETQYF.